A selection of T cell receptor beta chains follows, all from one sample in a study of blood T cells in healthy people across ages. From the 5' RACE reads, TCRdb called clonotypes with MiXCR, one entry per CDR3 protein. The table lists about 1,400,000 distinct CDR3 sequences, roughly 40% of them singletons, with 7.9% in the top ten. Sequencing was done on a sample of blood. All receptors derive from a woman between 18 and 29 years old in good health. Each CDR3 is given with its conserved first and last residue. D genes are given only for firm matches. Not all rows give a size; the values are once, few, many and, for expanded clones, a class.

TRBV6-6	TRBJ2-1	NA	TRBD2	TGTGCCAGCACCCAATCGACTAGCAGCTACAATGAGCAGTTCTTC	CASTQSTSSYNEQFF
TRBV27	TRBJ1-1	NA	NA	TGTGCCAGCGGACCTGAGGGGCATGAAGCTTTCTTT	CASGPEGHEAFF
TRBV20-1	TRBJ2-3	few	NA	TGCAGCCGCCCGGTGGGGGCGACAGATACGCAGTATTTT	CSRPVGATDTQYF
TRBV16	TRBJ1-1	NA	NA	TGTGCCAGCAGCCAGATAACTTTTTCCGGGCTCGGCAACACTGAAGCTTTCTTT	CASSQITFSGLGNTEAFF
TRBV7-2	TRBJ1-2	many	NA	TGTGCCAGCAGCATAGGGACTGGTGGCTACACCTTC	CASSIGTGGYTF
TRBV6-1	TRBJ1-1	NA	NA	TGTGCCAGCAGTGTTGAGGGAGGCACTGAAGCTTTCTTT	CASSVEGGTEAFF
TRBV24-1	TRBJ2-2	NA	NA	TGTGCCACCAGTGATTTGTCGGGAATTGGGGAGCTGTTTTTT	CATSDLSGIGELFF
TRBV20-1	TRBJ2-1	NA	TRBD2	TGCAGTGCCCCGCCGGGACTAGCGGCAATCAATGAGCAGTTCTTC	CSAPPGLAAINEQFF
TRBV15	TRBJ2-4	NA	NA	TGTGCCACCAGCAGAGATCCCAGCTCTGCCAAAAACATTCAGTACTTC	CATSRDPSSAKNIQYF
TRBV9	TRBJ2-7	NA	NA	TGTGCCAGCAGCGTAGCAACCGGGACTGGTATTTACAATGAGCAGTACTTC	CASSVATGTGIYNEQYF
TRBV7-2	TRBJ2-7	NA	NA	TGTGCCAGCAGCGTCCTCCGAGGGGACGAGCAGTACTTC	CASSVLRGDEQYF
TRBV10-3	TRBJ2-3	NA	NA	TGTGCCATCAGTGATTGGGGAAGAGGGGGCACAGATACGCAGTATTTT	CAISDWGRGGTDTQYF
TRBV18	TRBJ1-4	NA	TRBD1	TGTGCCAGCTCAAGGGGACAGGGGGCCTTTGAAAAACTGTTTTTT	CASSRGQGAFEKLFF
TRBV30	TRBJ1-1	NA	NA	TGTGCCTGGGGTAAGAACACTGAAGCTTTCTTT	CAWGKNTEAFF
TRBV12-3/TRBV12-4	TRBJ1-5	NA	TRBD1	TGTGCCAGCAGTAGACAGGGTCGCGGCAATCAGCCCCAGCATTTT	CASSRQGRGNQPQHF
TRBV4-1	TRBJ2-1	NA	TRBD2	TGCGCCAGCAGCCAAGATCGGGGACTAGGCAATGAGCAGTTCTTC	CASSQDRGLGNEQFF
TRBV3-1	TRBJ1-6	few	TRBD1	TGTGCCAGCAGCCAAGAATACTCTGCTCCGGGACAGGGAAATTCACCCCTCCACTTT	CASSQEYSAPGQGNSPLHF
TRBV29-1	TRBJ1-4	NA	NA	TGCAGCGTTGAGGGTCCCAGGAATGAAAAACTGTTTTTT	CSVEGPRNEKLFF
TRBV4-1	TRBJ2-3	few	NA	TGCGCCAGCAGCGGCGAACGCAACACAGATACGCAGTATTTT	CASSGERNTDTQYF
TRBV10-3	TRBJ2-3	few	NA	TGTGCCATCAGTGGACCAGCAAGCGGTGGAGATACGCAGTATTTT	CAISGPASGGDTQYF
TRBV20-1	TRBJ1-2	NA	NA	TGCAGTGCTAGGGGCGGATTCTATGGCTACACCTTC	CSARGGFYGYTF
TRBV7-2	TRBJ2-1	NA	NA	TGTGCCAGCAGCGACAAGGCTTACGAGCAGTTCTTC	CASSDKAYEQFF
TRBV29-1	TRBJ1-2	few	NA	TGCAGCGTCATCGGGACCGATTTCTATGGCTACACCTTC	CSVIGTDFYGYTF
TRBV29-1	TRBJ1-2	few	NA	TGCAGCGTTGAAGAGGGGTACACCTTC	CSVEEGYTF
TRBV7-9	TRBJ1-1	NA	TRBD1	TGTGCCAGCAGCTTAGCTCGAGGGGGCGGGAATACTGAAGCTTTCTTT	CASSLARGGGNTEAFF
TRBV13	TRBJ2-7	few	TRBD2	TGTGCCAGCAGCTTATCCACTAGCGGGAGTCTCAACGAGCAGTACTTC	CASSLSTSGSLNEQYF
TRBV27	TRBJ2-3	NA	TRBD2	TGTGCCAGCCCATTTGACTTGGGGGGGTGCACAGATACGCAGTATTTT	CASPFDLGGCTDTQYF
TRBV21-1	TRBJ2-2	NA	NA	TGTGCCAGCAGCAACTGGGGAGTTCACACCGGGGAGCTGTTTTTT	CASSNWGVHTGELFF
TRBV7-2	TRBJ2-1	NA	NA	TGTGCCAGCACACATCACGGGCGCCGGTCGGGCAATGAGCAGTTCTTC	CASTHHGRRSGNEQFF
TRBV6-1	TRBJ2-1	few	NA	TGTGCCAGCAGGGCGTTCTATCCGAATGAGCAGTTCTTC	CASRAFYPNEQFF
TRBV12-3/TRBV12-4	TRBJ2-5	few	TRBD1	TGTGCCAGCAAGACAGGGTTCTTAGAGACCCAGTACTTC	CASKTGFLETQYF
TRBV3-1	TRBJ2-7	NA	NA	TGTGCCAGCAGCCGCGGGACCAACTACGAGCAGTACTTC	CASSRGTNYEQYF
TRBV7-3	TRBJ1-1	NA	NA	TGTGCCAGCAGCTTAACTCCGGGGCGTTCGGCTTTCTTT	CASSLTPGRSAFF
TRBV4-1	TRBJ1-2	few	TRBD1	TGCGCCAGCAGCCACCTCCAGCCGGGACAGGACATTGCCGGCTACACCTTC	CASSHLQPGQDIAGYTF
TRBV7-9	TRBJ1-1	few	NA	TGTGCCGGGGAGAGGGGGGCTATGACGGACACTGAAGCTTTCTTT	CAGERGAMTDTEAFF
TRBV29-1	TRBJ2-1	few	NA	TGCAGCGTTGGACTGTTCTACAATGAGCAGTTCTTC	CSVGLFYNEQFF
TRBV2	TRBJ2-3	once	TRBD2	TGTGCCAGCGGGGGGGACAGCACAGATACGCAGTATTTT	CASGGDSTDTQYF
TRBV13	TRBJ2-5	NA	TRBD2	TGTGCCAGCAGCCTAGAGGGGACTAGTAAGGTGGCCCAGTACTTC	CASSLEGTSKVAQYF
TRBV5-6	TRBJ2-7	few	TRBD1	TGTGCCAGCAGTCATCCCACAGGGACAGGATTCGGGGGCGAGCAGTACTTC	CASSHPTGTGFGGEQYF
TRBV10-3	TRBJ2-7	few	NA	TGTGCCATCAGTGAGTCGACAGGGACGCGGGGACCGCAGTACTTC	CAISESTGTRGPQYF
TRBV27	TRBJ2-1	NA	NA	TGTGCCAGCAGACCGACCGATGAAAGCCCCAATGAGCAGTTCTTC	CASRPTDESPNEQFF
TRBV27	TRBJ2-1	few	TRBD2	TGTGCCAGCAGTAAACGACCGGGACTAGCTAATGAGCAGTTCTTC	CASSKRPGLANEQFF
TRBV6-5	TRBJ2-7	NA	NA	TGTGCCAGCAGTTACTTCGCCAGGAATACCGAGAGCTCCTACAATGAGCAGTACTTC	CASSYFARNTESSYNEQYF
TRBV25-1	TRBJ2-1	once	NA	TGTGCCAGCAGTGGTCAGGAGAGCTCCTACAGTGAGCAGTTCTTC	CASSGQESSYSEQFF
TRBV7-2	TRBJ1-5	NA	NA	TGTGCCAGCAGCTTGGCCTGGACCAATCAGCCCCAGCATTTT	CASSLAWTNQPQHF
TRBV2	TRBJ1-1	NA	NA	TGTGCCAGCAGCCGGGACCTAAATTTGCAAGCTTTCTTT	CASSRDLNLQAFF
TRBV12-3/TRBV12-4	TRBJ2-3	NA	NA	TGTGCCAGCAGCCCTGACAGCTGGAGAACAGATACGGAATATTTT	CASSPDSWRTDTEYF
TRBV6-5	TRBJ2-7	NA	TRBD2	TGTGCCAGCAGTTACGGACTAGCGGGAGTTTCGTACTTC	CASSYGLAGVSYF
TRBV6-6	TRBJ2-5	NA	TRBD2	TGTGCCAGCACCCGAATCGGACTAGCGGGACTCCAAGAGACCCAGTACTTC	CASTRIGLAGLQETQYF
TRBV20-1	TRBJ2-7	few	TRBD1	TGCAGTGCTACTACAGGGGGGAGCTCCTACGAGCAGTACTTC	CSATTGGSSYEQYF
TRBV6-2/TRBV6-3	TRBJ2-5	few	NA	TGTGCCAGCAGTTACGCGACTAGTGGGGAGACCCAGTACTTC	CASSYATSGETQYF
TRBV4-2	TRBJ2-7	NA	NA	TGTGCCAGCAGCCAAGAGGGGAACTCCTACGAGCAGTACTTC	CASSQEGNSYEQYF
TRBV6-5	TRBJ2-3	NA	NA	TGTGCCAGCAGTTCTGCGGGCAGGGGCACAGATACGCAGTATTTT	CASSSAGRGTDTQYF